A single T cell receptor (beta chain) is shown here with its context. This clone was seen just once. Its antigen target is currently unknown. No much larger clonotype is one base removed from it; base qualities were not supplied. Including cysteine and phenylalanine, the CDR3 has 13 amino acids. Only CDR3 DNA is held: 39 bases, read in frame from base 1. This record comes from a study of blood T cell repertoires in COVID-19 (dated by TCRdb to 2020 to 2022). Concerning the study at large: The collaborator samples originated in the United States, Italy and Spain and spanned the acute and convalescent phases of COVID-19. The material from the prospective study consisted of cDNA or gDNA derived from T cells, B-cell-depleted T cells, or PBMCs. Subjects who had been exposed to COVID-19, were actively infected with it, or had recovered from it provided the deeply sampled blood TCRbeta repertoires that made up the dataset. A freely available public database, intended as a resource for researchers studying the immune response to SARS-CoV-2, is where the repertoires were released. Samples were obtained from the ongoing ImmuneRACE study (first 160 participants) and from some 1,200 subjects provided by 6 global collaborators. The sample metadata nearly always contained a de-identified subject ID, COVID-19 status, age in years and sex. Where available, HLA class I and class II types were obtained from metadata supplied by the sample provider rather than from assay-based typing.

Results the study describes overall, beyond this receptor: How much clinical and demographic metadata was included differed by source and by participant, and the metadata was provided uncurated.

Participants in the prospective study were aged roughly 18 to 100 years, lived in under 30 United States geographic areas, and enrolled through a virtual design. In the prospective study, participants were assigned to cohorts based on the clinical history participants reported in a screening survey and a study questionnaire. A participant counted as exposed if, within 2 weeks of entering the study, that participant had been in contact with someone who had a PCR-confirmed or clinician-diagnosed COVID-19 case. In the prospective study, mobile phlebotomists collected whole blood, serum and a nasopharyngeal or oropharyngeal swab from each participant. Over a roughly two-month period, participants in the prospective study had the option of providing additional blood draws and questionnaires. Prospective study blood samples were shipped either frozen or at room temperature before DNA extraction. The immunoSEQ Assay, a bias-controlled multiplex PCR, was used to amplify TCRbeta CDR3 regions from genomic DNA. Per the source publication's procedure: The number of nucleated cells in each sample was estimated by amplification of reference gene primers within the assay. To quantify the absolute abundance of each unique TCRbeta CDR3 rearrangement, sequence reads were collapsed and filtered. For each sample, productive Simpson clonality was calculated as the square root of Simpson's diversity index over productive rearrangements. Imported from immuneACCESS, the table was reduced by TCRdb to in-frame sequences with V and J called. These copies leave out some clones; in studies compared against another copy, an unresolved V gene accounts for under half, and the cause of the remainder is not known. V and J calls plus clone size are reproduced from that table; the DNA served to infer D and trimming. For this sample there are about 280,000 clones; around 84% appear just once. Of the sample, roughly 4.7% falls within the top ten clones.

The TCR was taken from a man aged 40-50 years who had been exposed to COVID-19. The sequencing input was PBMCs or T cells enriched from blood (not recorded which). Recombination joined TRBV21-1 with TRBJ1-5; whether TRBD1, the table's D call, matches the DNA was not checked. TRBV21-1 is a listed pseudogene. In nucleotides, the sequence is TGTGCCAGCAGCAAAGAGGGGACACAGCCCCAGCATTTT. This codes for CASSKEGTQPQHF.